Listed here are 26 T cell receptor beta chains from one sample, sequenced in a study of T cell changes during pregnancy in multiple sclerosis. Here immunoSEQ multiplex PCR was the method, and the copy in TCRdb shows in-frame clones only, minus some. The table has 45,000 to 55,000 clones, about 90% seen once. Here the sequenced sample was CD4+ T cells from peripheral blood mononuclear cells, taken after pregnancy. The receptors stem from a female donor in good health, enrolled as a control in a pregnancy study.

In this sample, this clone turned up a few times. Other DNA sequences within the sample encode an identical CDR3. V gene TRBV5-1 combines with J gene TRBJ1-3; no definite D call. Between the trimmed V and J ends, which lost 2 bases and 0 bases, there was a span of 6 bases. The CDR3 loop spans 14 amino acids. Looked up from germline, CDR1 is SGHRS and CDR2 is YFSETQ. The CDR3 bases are TGCGCCAGCAGCTTATCCCTCTCTGGAAACACCATATATTTT. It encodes CASSLSLSGNTIYF. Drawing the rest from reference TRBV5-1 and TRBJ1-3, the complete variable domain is KAGVTQTPRYLIKTRGQQVTLSCSPISGHRSVSWYQQTPGQGLQFLFEYFSETQRNKGNFPGRFSGRQFSNSRSEMNVSTLELGDSALYLCASSLSLSGNTIYFGEGSWLTVV.

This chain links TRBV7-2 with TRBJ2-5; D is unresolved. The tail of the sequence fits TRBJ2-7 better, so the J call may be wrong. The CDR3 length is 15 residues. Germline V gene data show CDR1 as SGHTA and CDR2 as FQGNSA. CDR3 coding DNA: TGTGCCAGCAGCCCTCGAGAGCATGTTTCCTACGAGCAGTACTTC. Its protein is CASSPREHVSYEQYF.

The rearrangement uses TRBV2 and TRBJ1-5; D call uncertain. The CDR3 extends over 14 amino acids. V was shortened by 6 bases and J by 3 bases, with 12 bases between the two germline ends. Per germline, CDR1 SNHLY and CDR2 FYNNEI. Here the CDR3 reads CASRNNNINQPQHF. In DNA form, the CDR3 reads TGTGCCAGCAGGAACAACAACATCAATCAGCCCCAGCATTTT.

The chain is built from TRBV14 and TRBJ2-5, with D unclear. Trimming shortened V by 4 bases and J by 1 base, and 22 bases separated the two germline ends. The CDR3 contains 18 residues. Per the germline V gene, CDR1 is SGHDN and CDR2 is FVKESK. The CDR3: CASSLKPRPLAIQETQYF. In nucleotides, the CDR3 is TGTGCCAGCAGCCTAAAACCCAGACCCTTAGCAATCCAAGAGACCCAGTACTTC.

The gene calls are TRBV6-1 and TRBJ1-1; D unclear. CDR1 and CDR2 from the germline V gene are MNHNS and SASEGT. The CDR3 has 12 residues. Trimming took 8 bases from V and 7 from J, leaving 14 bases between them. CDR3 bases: TGTGCCAGCCGGTTTTGGAGCCATGAAGCTTTCTTT. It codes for CASRFWSHEAFF.

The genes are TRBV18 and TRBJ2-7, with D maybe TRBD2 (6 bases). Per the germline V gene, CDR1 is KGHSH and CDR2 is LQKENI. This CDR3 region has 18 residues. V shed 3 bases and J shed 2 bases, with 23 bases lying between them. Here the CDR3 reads CASSPLAGLGLPTYEQYF. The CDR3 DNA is TGTGCCAGCTCACCTCTGGCGGGGCTAGGGCTCCCAACCTACGAGCAGTACTTC.

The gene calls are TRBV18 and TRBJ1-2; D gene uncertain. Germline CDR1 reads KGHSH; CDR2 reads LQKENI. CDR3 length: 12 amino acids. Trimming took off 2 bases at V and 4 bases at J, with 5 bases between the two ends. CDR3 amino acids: CASSPGLYGYTF. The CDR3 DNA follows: TGTGCCAGCTCACCAGGGCTCTATGGCTACACCTTC.

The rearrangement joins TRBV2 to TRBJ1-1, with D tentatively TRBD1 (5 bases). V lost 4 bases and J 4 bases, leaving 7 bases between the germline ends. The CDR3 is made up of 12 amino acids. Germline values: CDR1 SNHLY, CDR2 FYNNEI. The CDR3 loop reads CASSGQFTEAFF. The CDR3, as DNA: TGTGCCAGCAGTGGACAGTTCACTGAAGCTTTCTTT.

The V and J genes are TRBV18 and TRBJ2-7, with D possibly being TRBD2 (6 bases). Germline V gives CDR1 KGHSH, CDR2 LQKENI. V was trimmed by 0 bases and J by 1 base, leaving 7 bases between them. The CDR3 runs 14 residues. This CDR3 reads CASSPPGGSYEQYF. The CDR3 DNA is TGTGCCAGCTCACCACCGGGAGGTTCCTACGAGCAGTACTTC.

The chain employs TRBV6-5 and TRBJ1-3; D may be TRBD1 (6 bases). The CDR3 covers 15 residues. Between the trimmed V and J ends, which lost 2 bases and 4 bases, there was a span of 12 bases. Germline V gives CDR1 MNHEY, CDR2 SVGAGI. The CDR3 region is CASSYTRDIGNTIYF. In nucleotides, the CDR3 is TGTGCCAGCAGTTACACTAGGGACATAGGAAACACCATATATTTT.

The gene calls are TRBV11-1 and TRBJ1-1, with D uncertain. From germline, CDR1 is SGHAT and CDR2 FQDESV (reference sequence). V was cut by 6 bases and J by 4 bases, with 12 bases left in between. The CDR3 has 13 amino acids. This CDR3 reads CASSSGIRTEAFF. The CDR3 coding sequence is TGTGCCAGCAGTTCAGGAATTCGCACTGAAGCTTTCTTT.

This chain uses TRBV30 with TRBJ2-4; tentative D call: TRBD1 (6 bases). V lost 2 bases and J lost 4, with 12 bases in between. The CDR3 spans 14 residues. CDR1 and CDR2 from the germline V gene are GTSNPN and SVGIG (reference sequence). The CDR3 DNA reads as TGTGCCTGGAGTCCCGGACAGCGAAAAAACATTCAGTACTTC. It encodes CAWSPGQRKNIQYF.

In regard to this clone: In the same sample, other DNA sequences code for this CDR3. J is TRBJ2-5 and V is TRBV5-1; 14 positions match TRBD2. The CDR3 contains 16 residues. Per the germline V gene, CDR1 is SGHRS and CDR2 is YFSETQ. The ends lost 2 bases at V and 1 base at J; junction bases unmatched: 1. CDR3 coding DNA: TGCGCCAGCAGCTTTGGGACTAGCGGGGGCCAAGAGACCCAGTACTTC. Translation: CASSFGTSGGQETQYF.

The CDR3 here is CASRALAEALNEQFF. Written as DNA, the CDR3 is TGTGCCAGCAGAGCACTAGCGGAGGCACTCAATGAGCAGTTCTTC. The chain uses TRBV11-1 and TRBJ2-1, with 8 bases fitting TRBD2. CDR3 size: 15 residues. Germline V gene data show CDR1 as SGHAT and CDR2 as FQDESV (reference sequence). V lost 6 bases and J lost 6; bases outside the gene matches: 10.

CDR3 sequence (DNA): TGTGCCAGTAGTATAGGGACAGGGACGGGACAGCCCCAGCATTTT. The encoded protein is CASSIGTGTGQPQHF. V and J are TRBV19 and TRBJ1-5; TRBD1 agrees at 8 bases. The length of the CDR3 is 15 residues. The germline gives CDR1 LNHDA, CDR2 SQIVND (reference sequence). Trimming took 1 base from V and 7 from J; bases not matched to a gene: 6.

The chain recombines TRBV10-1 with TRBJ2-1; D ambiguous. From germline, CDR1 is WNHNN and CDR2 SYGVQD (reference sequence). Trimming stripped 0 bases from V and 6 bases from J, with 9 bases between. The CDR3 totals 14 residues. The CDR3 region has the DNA TGCGCCAGCAGTGAGTCGAGTTTAAGCAATGAGCAGTTCTTC. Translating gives CASSESSLSNEQFF.

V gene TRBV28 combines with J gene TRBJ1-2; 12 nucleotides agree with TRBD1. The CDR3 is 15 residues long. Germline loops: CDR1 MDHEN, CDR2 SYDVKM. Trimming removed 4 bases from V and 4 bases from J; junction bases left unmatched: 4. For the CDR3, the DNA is TGTGCCAGCAGTTCCGGGACAGGGGGCTTCTATGGCTACACCTTC. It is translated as CASSSGTGGFYGYTF.

CDR3 in amino acids: CASSLEQGAYEQYF. In DNA, the CDR3 is TGCGCCAGCAGCTTGGAACAGGGCGCCTACGAGCAGTACTTC. The rearrangement links TRBV5-1 to TRBJ2-7, with D perhaps TRBD1 (6 bases). The CDR3 consists of 14 residues. Germline V gives CDR1 SGHRS, CDR2 YFSETQ. Trimming removed 0 bases at V and 2 bases at J, with 9 bases between.

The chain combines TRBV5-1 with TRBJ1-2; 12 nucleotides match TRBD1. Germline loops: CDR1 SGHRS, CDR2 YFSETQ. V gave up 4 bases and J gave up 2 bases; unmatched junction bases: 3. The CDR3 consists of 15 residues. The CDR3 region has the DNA TGCGCCAGCAGCGGCGGGACAGGGGGCAACTATGGCTACACCTTC. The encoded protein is CASSGGTGGNYGYTF.

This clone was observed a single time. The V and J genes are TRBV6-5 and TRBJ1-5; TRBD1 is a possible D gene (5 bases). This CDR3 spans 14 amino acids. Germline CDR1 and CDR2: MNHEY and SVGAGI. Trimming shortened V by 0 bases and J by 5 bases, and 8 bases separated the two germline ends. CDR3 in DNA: TGTGCCAGCAGTTACTCCGGAGGGGATCAGCCCCAGCATTTT. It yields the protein CASSYSGGDQPQHF.

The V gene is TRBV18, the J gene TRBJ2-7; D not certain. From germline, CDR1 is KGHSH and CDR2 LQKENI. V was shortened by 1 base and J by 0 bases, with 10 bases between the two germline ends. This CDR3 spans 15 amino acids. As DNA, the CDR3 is TGTGCCAGCTCACCACTCCAGGTTAACTCCTACGAGCAGTACTTC. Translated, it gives CASSPLQVNSYEQYF.

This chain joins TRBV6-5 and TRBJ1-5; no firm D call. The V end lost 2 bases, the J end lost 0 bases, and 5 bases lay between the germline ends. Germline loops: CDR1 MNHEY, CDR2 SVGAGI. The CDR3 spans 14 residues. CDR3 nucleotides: TGTGCCAGCAGTTACATCGGTAGCAATCAGCCCCAGCATTTT. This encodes CASSYIGSNQPQHF.

The CDR3 DNA sequence: TGTGCCAGCGAAAAGACAGGGGGGGCGGGCGAGCAGTACTTC. Translated, it gives CASEKTGGAGEQYF. This chain links TRBV7-8 with TRBJ2-7; 9 bases agree with TRBD1. There are 14 residues in the CDR3. J was trimmed by 6 bases and V by 8 bases; bases with no gene match: 11. Germline CDR1 and CDR2: SGHVS and FQNEAQ. The variable domain in full, with the rest retrieved from reference TRBV7-8 and TRBJ2-7, is GAGVSQSPRYKVAKRGQDVALRCDPISGHVSLFWYQQALGQGPEFLTYFQNEAQLDKSGLPSDRFFAERPEGSVSTLKIQRTQQEDSAVYLCASEKTGGAGEQYFGPGTRLTVT.

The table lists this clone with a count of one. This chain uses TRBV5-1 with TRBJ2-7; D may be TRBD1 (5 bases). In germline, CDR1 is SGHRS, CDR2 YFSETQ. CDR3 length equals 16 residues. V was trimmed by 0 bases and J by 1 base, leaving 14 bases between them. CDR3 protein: CASSLVPQGKSYEQYF. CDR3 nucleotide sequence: TGCGCCAGCAGCTTGGTTCCGCAGGGCAAGTCCTACGAGCAGTACTTC.

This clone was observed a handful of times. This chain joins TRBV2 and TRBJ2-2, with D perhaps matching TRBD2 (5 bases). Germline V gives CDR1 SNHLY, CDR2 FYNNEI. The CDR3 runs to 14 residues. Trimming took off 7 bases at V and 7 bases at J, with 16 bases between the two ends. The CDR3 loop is CASKKRENFGELFF. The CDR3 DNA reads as TGTGCCAGCAAGAAGAGGGAGAATTTCGGGGAGCTGTTTTTT.

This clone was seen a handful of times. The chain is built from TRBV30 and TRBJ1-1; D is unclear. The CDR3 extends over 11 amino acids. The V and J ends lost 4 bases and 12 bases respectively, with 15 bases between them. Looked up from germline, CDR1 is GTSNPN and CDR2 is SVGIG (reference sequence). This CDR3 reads CAWTNGEDSFF. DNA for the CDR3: TGTGCCTGGACTAACGGGGAGGATTCTTTCTTT.